These 13 T cell receptor beta chains were sequenced from one sample in a study of T-cell reconstitution after alpha-beta-depleted transplantation in children. Study results and limitations: T cells produced anew were the main source of T-cell counts and diversity one year after transplant.

Their target antigens are unknown. Preparation of the TCRbeta library was carried out with unique molecular identifiers. TCRdb used MiXCR to reprocess the PCR reads, holding one entry per CDR3 protein. This sample has some 300,000 distinct CDR3 sequences, with over 7.5% found just once. The sample here was peripheral blood, taken 360 days after TCRalphabeta/CD19-depleted stem cell transplant. The receptors were gathered from a female patient between 2 and 15 years old who had a stem cell transplant for Fanconi anemia, so the T cells may come from the graft donor.

This clonotype has more than one count but fewer than ten. V gene TRBV7-2 combines with J gene TRBJ2-3; weak D call: TRBD1 (7 bases). V was clipped by 4 bases and J by 2 bases, with 16 bases between them. The germline V gene encodes CDR1 SGHTA and CDR2 FQGNSA. This CDR3 region has 16 residues. The CDR3 DNA reads as TGTGCCAGCAGCTCGCGGGACAGACCCTTCACAGATACGCAGTATTTT. Encoded protein: CASSSRDRPFTDTQYF.

This chain joins TRBV20-1 and TRBJ1-2; no clear D. There are 12 residues in the CDR3. Germline CDR1 is DFQATT and CDR2 is SNEGSKA (reference sequence). V was trimmed by 4 bases and J by 4 bases, leaving 10 bases between them. The CDR3 protein is CSAMKQPYGYTF. The CDR3 DNA follows: TGCAGTGCTATGAAACAGCCCTATGGCTACACCTTC.

This clonotype has more than one count but fewer than ten. This chain links TRBV7-9 with TRBJ1-2, with D unresolved. Trimming took off 1 base at V and 8 bases at J, with 20 bases between the two ends. Germline values: CDR1 SEHNR, CDR2 FQNEAQ (reference sequence). The CDR3 consists of 16 residues. CDR3 nucleotide sequence: TGTGCCAGCAGCTTAGGTTCAGGACGACACGTAGAAGGCTACACCTTC. Protein product: CASSLGSGRHVEGYTF.

The gene calls are TRBV10-3 and TRBJ2-1; 10 bases map to TRBD1. V was clipped by 2 bases and J by 5 bases; unmatched bases: 18. This CDR3 has 20 residues. CDR1 and CDR2 from the germline V gene are ENHRY and SYGVKD. The chain's CDR3 is CAISEPWDRGSTKRHNEQFF. CDR3 bases: TGTGCCATCAGTGAGCCCTGGGACAGGGGAAGCACGAAGAGACACAATGAGCAGTTCTTC.

The sample holds many counts of this clonotype. This rearrangement joins TRBV24-1 to TRBJ2-1; 9 bases fit TRBD1. CDR3 size: 15 residues. The ends lost 1 base at V and 6 bases at J; junction bases unmatched: 3. Germline CDR1 KGHDR, CDR2 SFDVKD. The CDR3 DNA reads as TGTGCCACCAGTGATTTTAGACAGGGGGTCAATGAGCAGTTCTTC. Its protein product is CATSDFRQGVNEQFF.

This clonotype was counted at least ten times. The chain links TRBV4-2 to TRBJ2-3; the D is unclear. Trimming took 3 bases from V and 0 from J, leaving 7 bases between them. Germline V CDR1 and CDR2: LGHNA, YNFKEQ. CDR3 length: 14 amino acids. The CDR3 here is CASSQTSSTDTQYF. The CDR3 DNA reads TGTGCCAGCAGCCAGACCTCTAGCACAGATACGCAGTATTTT.

This clonotype appeared a single time. A clone one base away is much larger, so this may be a read error. The chain joins TRBV20-1 to TRBJ1-4; D is unclear. The germline V gene encodes CDR1 DFQATT and CDR2 SNEGSKA (reference sequence). Between the trimmed V and J ends, which lost 6 bases and 3 bases, there was a span of 11 bases. The CDR3 covers 13 residues. CDR3 residues: CSAPLTANEKLFF. The CDR3 DNA reads as TGCAGTGCCCCGCTAACAGCTAATGAAAAACTGTTTTTT.

This clonotype came up a few times. This sequence joins TRBV7-3 and TRBJ2-3, with 10 bases that match TRBD2. Germline trimming cut 6 bases from V and 4 bases from J; bases unmatched to any gene: 10. Per germline, CDR1 SGHTA and CDR2 FQGTGA. The CDR3 totals 16 residues. DNA for the CDR3: TGTGCCAGCAGTCGAAAAGCGGGAGGGCCCCCAGATACGCAGTATTTT. This sequence encodes CASSRKAGGPPDTQYF.

In its sample, this clonotype was seen many times. The chain couples TRBV6-2 or TRBV6-3 to TRBJ2-1; D is perhaps TRBD2 (5 bases). The V end lost 2 bases, the J end lost 1 base, and 12 bases lay between the germline ends. Germline values: CDR1 MNHEY, CDR2 SVGEGT. The CDR3 extends over 16 amino acids. The CDR3 loop is CASSYEVGVSYNEQFF. For the CDR3, the DNA is TGTGCCAGCAGTTACGAGGTGGGAGTGTCCTACAATGAGCAGTTCTTC.

The rearrangement joins TRBV28 to TRBJ2-7, with D unresolved. The germline V gene encodes CDR1 MDHEN and CDR2 SYDVKM. The ends were cut back, 4 bases at V and 5 bases at J, with 12 bases in the middle. The length of the CDR3 is 13 residues. CDR3 in amino acids: CASSSFFGNEQYF. The CDR3, as DNA: TGTGCCAGCAGTTCCTTTTTTGGGAACGAGCAGTACTTC.

The rearrangement links TRBV7-8 to TRBJ2-7; 8 bases are shared with TRBD2. The germline V gene encodes CDR1 SGHVS and CDR2 FQNEAQ. The CDR3 runs 15 residues. V shed 6 bases and J 0 bases; nucleotides not matched to a gene: 7. This chain's CDR3 is CASRPELAASYEQYF. CDR3 DNA sequence: TGTGCCAGCAGGCCAGAACTAGCGGCCTCCTACGAGCAGTACTTC. The full variable domain, completed using reference TRBV7-8 and TRBJ2-7, is GAGVSQSPRYKVAKRGQDVALRCDPISGHVSLFWYQQALGQGPEFLTYFQNEAQLDKSGLPSDRFFAERPEGSVSTLKIQRTQQEDSAVYLCASRPELAASYEQYFGPGTRLTVT.

This clonotype was observed a handful of times. The V and J genes are TRBV7-8 and TRBJ2-7; D remains ambiguous. Germline V CDR1 and CDR2: SGHVS, FQNEAQ. V was clipped by 0 bases and J by 6 bases, with 21 bases between them. This CDR3 has 17 residues. In DNA form, the CDR3 reads TGTGCCAGCAGCTTAGCGCTCCTTGGTGGGGTATTCTCCGAGCAGTACGTC. Amino acids: CASSLALLGGVFSEQYV.

The table lists this clonotype with many counts. This chain uses TRBV29-1 with TRBJ2-7, with 12 bases aligning to TRBD2. V gave up 4 bases and J gave up 3 bases; unmatched junction bases: 4. This CDR3 region has 14 residues. CDR1 SQVTM and CDR2 ANQGSEA come from the germline V gene. Here the CDR3 reads CSVARGLAGYEQYF. CDR3 DNA sequence: TGCAGCGTTGCTAGGGGACTAGCGGGCTACGAGCAGTACTTC.